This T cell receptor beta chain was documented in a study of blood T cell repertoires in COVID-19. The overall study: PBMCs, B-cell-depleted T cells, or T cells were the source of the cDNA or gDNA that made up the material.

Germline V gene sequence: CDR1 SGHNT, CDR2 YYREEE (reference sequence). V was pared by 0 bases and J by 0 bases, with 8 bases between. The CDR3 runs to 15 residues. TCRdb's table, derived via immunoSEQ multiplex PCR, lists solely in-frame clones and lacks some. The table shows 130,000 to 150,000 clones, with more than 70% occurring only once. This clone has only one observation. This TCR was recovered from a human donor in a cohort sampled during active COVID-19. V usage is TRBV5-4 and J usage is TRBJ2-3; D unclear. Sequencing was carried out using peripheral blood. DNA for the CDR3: TGTGCCAGCAGCTTGGATTGGAGAAGCACAGATACGCAGTATTTT. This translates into CASSLDWRSTDTQYF. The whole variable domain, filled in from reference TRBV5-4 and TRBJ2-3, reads ETGVTQSPTHLIKTRGQQVTLRCSSQSGHNTVSWYQQALGQGPQFIFQYYREEENGRGNFPPRFSGLQFPNYSSELNVNALELDDSALYLCASSLDWRSTDTQYFGPGTRLTVL.